These T cell receptor beta chains were read from a single sample in a study of T-cell memory formation after mild COVID-19. MiXCR, run by TCRdb on the 5' RACE reads, gives a single entry per CDR3 protein. The sample lists fewer than 650,000 distinct CDR3 sequences, 20% to 25% occurring once. The sample consisted of PBMCs or a T cell subset sorted from them (not recorded which). All receptors derive from an adult woman who had mild COVID-19 (a few samples of this study predate the infection). Cell type and time point are not known. Both conserved end residues are part of each CDR3. D genes are given only for firm matches. Size is omitted from some rows. Given values are once, few, many or a class for expanded clones.

d_call j_call v_call clone_size cdr3_aa cdr3_nt
NA TRBJ2-5 TRBV12-3/TRBV12-4 once CASSSHQGGLKETQYF TGTGCCAGCAGTTCCCATCAGGGGGGGCTCAAGGAGACCCAGTACTTC
NA TRBJ2-7 TRBV12-5 NA CASGLVHGYHYEQYF TGTGCTAGTGGTTTGGTACACGGCTACCACTACGAGCAGTACTTC
NA TRBJ2-2 TRBV20-1 few CSARFGVGGELFF TGCAGTGCTAGATTTGGGGTTGGCGGGGAGCTGTTTTTT
TRBD1 TRBJ2-7 TRBV6-5 NA CASRGDRSSYEQYF TGTGCCAGCAGGGGGGACAGGAGCTCCTACGAGCAGTACTTC
NA TRBJ1-6 TRBV25-1 few CASSQGSGSTSPLHF TGTGCCAGCAGTCAAGGGTCAGGGTCCACATCACCCCTCCACTTT
NA TRBJ1-1 TRBV7-8 once CASSFSYTDTEAFF TGTGCCAGCAGCTTCTCCTACACTGACACTGAAGCTTTCTTT
NA TRBJ2-2 TRBV6-5 many CASSYTSILNTGELFF TGTGCCAGCAGTTACACCTCAATACTAAACACCGGGGAGCTGTTTTTT
TRBD2 TRBJ2-1 TRBV2 NA CASSEELADNEQFF TGTGCCAGCAGTGAAGAGCTAGCGGATAATGAGCAGTTCTTC
TRBD2 TRBJ2-2 TRBV2 once CASSGLAGGYTGELFF TGTGCCAGCAGTGGACTAGCGGGGGGATACACCGGGGAGCTGTTTTTT
NA TRBJ2-1 TRBV20-1 few CSAIGGEGNEQFF TGCAGTGCTATCGGGGGAGAGGGCAATGAGCAGTTCTTC
TRBD2 TRBJ2-5 TRBV5-4 few CASSPTSGGAGETQYF TGTGCCAGCAGCCCCACTAGCGGGGGGGCCGGAGAGACCCAGTACTTC
TRBD1 TRBJ2-6 TRBV6-5 NA CASSRQGASSGANVLTF TGTGCCAGCAGTCGACAGGGGGCATCGTCTGGGGCCAACGTCCTGACTTTC
NA TRBJ2-7 TRBV25-1 NA CASSEYIGGEQYF TGTGCCAGCAGTGAATATATAGGGGGCGAGCAGTACTTC
TRBD2 TRBJ2-7 TRBV3-1 NA CASSLHTGTSSSEQYF TGTGCCAGCAGCCTCCACACCGGGACTAGCTCCTCTGAGCAGTACTTC
NA TRBJ2-5 TRBV3-1 few CASSQVVETQYF TGTGCCAGCAGCCAAGTCGTCGAGACCCAGTACTTC
NA TRBJ2-5 TRBV7-9 NA CASSLDITRETQYF TGTGCCAGCAGCTTGGACATCACGAGAGAGACCCAGTACTTC
NA TRBJ2-7 TRBV3-1 few CASRQASSSYEQYF TGTGCCAGCAGACAGGCTTCAAGCTCCTACGAGCAGTACTTC
NA TRBJ2-1 TRBV9 NA CASSIQPSSYNEQFF TGTGCCAGCAGCATACAACCTAGCTCCTACAATGAGCAGTTCTTC
NA TRBJ2-3 TRBV6-1 few CASFLGGPGDTQYF TGTGCCAGCTTCCTGGGGGGGCCAGGAGATACGCAGTATTTT
TRBD1 TRBJ2-7 TRBV24-1 NA CATGTADYEQYF TGTGCCACCGGGACAGCAGACTACGAGCAGTACTTC
NA TRBJ2-7 TRBV6-1 once CASRTGDLSYEQYF TGTGCCAGCAGGACCGGGGACCTCTCCTACGAGCAGTACTTC
NA TRBJ1-4 TRBV18 NA CASSPAGAEKLFF TGTGCCAGCTCACCGGCCGGGGCTGAAAAACTGTTTTTT
TRBD1 TRBJ1-2 TRBV6-5 NA CASSFWTGGGRDYGYTF TGTGCCAGCAGCTTTTGGACAGGGGGCGGTAGGGACTATGGCTACACCTTC
NA TRBJ2-5 TRBV15 NA CATSARRAYQETQYF TGTGCCACCAGCGCCCGGCGGGCGTACCAAGAGACCCAGTACTTC
NA TRBJ2-5 TRBV29-1 many CSVAKGRETQYF TGCAGCGTTGCTAAGGGGCGAGAGACCCAGTACTTC
TRBD2 TRBJ2-1 TRBV7-8 NA CASSSPGGREGNEQFF TGTGCCAGCAGCTCCCCCGGGGGGCGGGAGGGCAATGAGCAGTTCTTC
TRBD1 TRBJ2-5 TRBV15 few CATSRGGQVETQYF TGTGCCACCAGCAGAGGTGGACAGGTAGAGACCCAGTACTTC
TRBD2 TRBJ2-7 TRBV19 many CASSMGLAGAVYEQYF TGTGCCAGTAGTATGGGACTAGCGGGAGCGGTTTACGAGCAGTACTTC
NA TRBJ2-7 TRBV12-3/TRBV12-4 few CASSLALYYEQYF TGTGCCAGCAGTTTGGCCTTATACTACGAGCAGTACTTC
NA TRBJ2-1 TRBV25-1 NA CASSENAGSSYNEQFF TGTGCCAGCAGTGAGAATGCGGGGAGCTCCTACAATGAGCAGTTCTTC
NA TRBJ1-5 TRBV10-3 many CAIRPGLGNQPQHF TGTGCCATCAGGCCGGGTCTTGGGAATCAGCCCCAGCATTTT
NA TRBJ2-7 TRBV9 few CASSHSRGLAGPSSYEQYF TGTGCCAGCAGCCACAGCAGGGGGCTAGCGGGACCCTCTTCCTACGAGCAGTACTTC
NA TRBJ2-1 TRBV24-1 many CATSFIGYEQFF TGTGCCACCTCCTTTATAGGTTACGAGCAGTTCTTC
NA TRBJ2-7 TRBV30 few CAWSTQGGPYEQYF TGTGCCTGGAGTACTCAGGGGGGGCCCTACGAGCAGTACTTC
TRBD1 TRBJ1-2 TRBV7-9 few CASSLVRDRFFYGYTF TGTGCCAGCAGCTTAGTCCGGGACAGGTTCTTCTATGGCTACACCTTC